These 27 T cell receptor beta chains were all obtained from the same sample, sequenced in a study of early T cells in non-severe SARS-CoV-2 infection. TCRdb analysed the 5' RACE reads with MiXCR anew, one entry per CDR3 protein. The sample holds about 80,000 distinct CDR3 sequences, 5% seen once. Sequenced material: whole blood, taken at baseline. Every receptor here comes from an adult who was a healthcare worker with PCR-confirmed SARS-CoV-2 infection or an uninfected control (not recorded which).

Many counts were recorded for this clonotype. V usage is TRBV27 and J usage is TRBJ1-2; D might be TRBD1 (5 bases). Germline assignment: CDR1 MNHEY and CDR2 SMNVEV (reference sequence). The CDR3 has 15 residues. Between the trimmed V and J ends, which lost 0 bases and 1 base, there was a span of 9 bases. CDR3 protein: CASSLSTTDNYGYTF. DNA of the CDR3: TGTGCCAGCAGTTTATCCACGACAGATAACTATGGCTACACCTTC.

This clonotype was counted many times. This chain joins TRBV7-8 and TRBJ2-2; 10 bases are shared with TRBD2. CDR3 length equals 15 residues. The V segment lost 4 bases and the J segment 5 bases; nucleotides outside the gene matches: 4. Germline V CDR1 and CDR2: SGHVS, FQNEAQ. CDR3 in amino acids: CASSSVSGRTGELFF. The CDR3 DNA reads TGTGCCAGCAGCTCCGTTAGCGGGAGGACCGGGGAGCTGTTTTTT.

This clonotype was found many times. The CDR3 loop is CATEGELQETQYF. In DNA form, the CDR3 reads TGTGCCACGGAGGGGGAGTTACAAGAGACCCAGTACTTC. The rearrangement joins TRBV6-1 to TRBJ2-5; D is tentatively TRBD1 or TRBD2 (6 bases each). Trimming left V 10 bases short and J 2 bases short, with 14 bases between. The CDR3 has 13 residues. Germline V gene sequence: CDR1 MNHNS, CDR2 SASEGT.

The table lists this clonotype with many counts. The V and J genes are TRBV9 and TRBJ2-1, with 7 nucleotides matching TRBD2. Germline assignment: CDR1 SGDLS and CDR2 YYNGEE. The CDR3 is 19 amino acids. J lost 8 bases, V lost 0 bases, and 20 bases had no gene match. CDR3 coding DNA: TGTGCCAGCAGCGTAGCTGTTATGCAGGAAAGGGCGGGAGCCCATGAGCAGTTCTTC. Its translation: CASSVAVMQERAGAHEQFF.

This clonotype was counted only a few times. The chain has TRBV7-3 and TRBJ2-4, with unresolved D. The length of the CDR3 is 14 residues. Trimming pared 5 bases from V and 2 bases from J, leaving 10 bases between. Germline-derived CDR1 and CDR2 are SGHTA and FQGTGA. The CDR3 DNA follows: TGTGCCAGCAGCCGCGACTCGCCCAAAAACATTCAGTACTTC. Amino acids: CASSRDSPKNIQYF. The complete variable domain, with remaining parts taken from reference TRBV7-3 and TRBJ2-4, reads GAGVSQTPSNKVTEKGKYVELRCDPISGHTALYWYRQSLGQGPEFLIYFQGTGAADDSGLPNDRFFAVRPEGSVSTLKIQRTERGDSAVYLCASSRDSPKNIQYFGAGTRLSVL.

This clonotype was observed at least ten times. The gene calls are TRBV29-1 and TRBJ1-1, with D perhaps matching TRBD1 (5 bases). The V and J ends lost 8 bases and 3 bases respectively, with 16 bases between them. The length of the CDR3 is 13 residues. CDR1 and CDR2 (germline): SQVTM, ANQGSEA. CDR3 residues: CSTNGVGDTEAFF. The DNA for the CDR3 is TGCAGCACAAACGGGGTAGGGGACACTGAAGCTTTCTTT.

The chain uses TRBV29-1 and TRBJ2-1, with D possibly matching TRBD2 (5 bases). The V gene lost 7 bases and the J gene lost 7 bases, with 20 bases spanning the gap. The CDR3 length is 14 residues. Germline lookup yields CDR1 SQVTM and CDR2 ANQGSEA. The CDR3 region is CSAPGDVGVNEQFF. Here the CDR3 DNA reads TGCAGCGCCCCCGGCGATGTCGGGGTGAATGAGCAGTTCTTC.

This clonotype was seen ten or more times. J is TRBJ2-7 and V is TRBV5-1; 7 nucleotides match TRBD2. This CDR3 is 14 amino acids long. V lost 6 bases, J lost 1 base, and 7 bases stayed unmatched. Germline V gene sequence: CDR1 SGHRS, CDR2 YFSETQ. The CDR3 spells CASTRDYLSYEQYF. The CDR3 DNA reads as TGCGCCAGCACCCGGGACTACCTTTCCTACGAGCAGTACTTC.

This clonotype was counted a few times. CDR3 sequence (DNA): TGTGCCAGCAAAGCCACAGGGAGGGGAAACACTGAAGCTTTCTTT. Residues: CASKATGRGNTEAFF. V gene TRBV6-2 or TRBV6-3 combines with J gene TRBJ1-1; D might be TRBD1 (6 bases). V lost 7 bases to trimming and J lost 2 bases, with 17 bases between them. Germline lookup yields CDR1 MNHEY and CDR2 SVGEGT. The length of the CDR3 is 15 residues.

This clonotype was detected many times. The J gene is TRBJ1-1, the V gene TRBV6-5; weak D call: TRBD1 (5 bases). This CDR3 has 14 residues. From germline, CDR1 is MNHEY and CDR2 SVGAGI. V lost 8 bases, J lost 1 base, and 14 bases lay in between. The CDR3 sequence is CASLKGTGNTEAFF. CDR3 bases: TGTGCCAGCCTAAAGGGGACGGGGAACACTGAAGCTTTCTTT.

A few counts support this clonotype. V gene TRBV7-9 combines with J gene TRBJ2-5; a possible D gene is TRBD1 (6 bases). Germline V CDR1 and CDR2: SEHNR, FQNEAQ (reference sequence). The CDR3 sequence is 15 residues long. V lost 5 bases and J lost 7, with 20 bases in between. The CDR3 DNA reads TGTGCCAGCAGCCTCCACGTGGGGACATCAGGGACCCAGTACTTC. Translated, it gives CASSLHVGTSGTQYF.

The chain couples TRBV5-1 to TRBJ2-3; TRBD2 matches 9 bases. The length of the CDR3 is 16 residues. The junction had 7 bases not matched to a gene; V was cut back by 3 bases and J by 2 bases. CDR1 is SGHRS and CDR2 is YFSETQ in the germline V gene. The chain's CDR3 is CASSSQAGGDTDTQYF. For the CDR3, the DNA is TGCGCCAGCAGCTCCCAGGCGGGAGGGGACACAGATACGCAGTATTTT.

This clonotype was picked up many times. V and J are TRBV18 and TRBJ2-7; 8 bases agree with TRBD2. Germline V gives CDR1 KGHSH, CDR2 LQKENI. Trimming took 4 bases from V and 2 from J; bases not matched to a gene: 4. The CDR3 sequence is 14 residues long. CDR3 loop: CASSRTSGPYEQYF. CDR3 DNA sequence: TGTGCCAGCTCACGAACTAGCGGACCCTACGAGCAGTACTTC.

With regard to this clonotype: Mismatch with germline at one junction end may stem from a read error. The gene calls are TRBV11-2 and TRBJ2-1; 10 bases line up with TRBD1. The CDR3 runs 15 residues. The V gene's germline CDR1 is SGHAT and CDR2 FQNNGV. In nucleotides, the CDR3 is TGTGCCACCAGCTTAGACAGGGGGCCCTACAATGAGCAGTTCTTC. Translated: CATSLDRGPYNEQFF.

This clonotype was observed many times. The J gene is TRBJ2-3, the V gene TRBV12-3 or TRBV12-4, with D unresolved. Between the trimmed V and J ends, which lost 6 bases and 6 bases, there was a span of 13 bases. The CDR3 is 13 amino acids. CDR3 bases: TGTGCCAGCAGCCCATGGCGGACGGATACGCAGTATTTT. Protein product: CASSPWRTDTQYF.

This clonotype was counted a few times. The rearrangement links TRBV7-6 to TRBJ2-5; 9 bases fit TRBD2. Per germline, CDR1 SGHVS and CDR2 FNYEAQ. J was trimmed by 1 base and V by 1 base; bases with no gene match: 7. The CDR3 length is 17 residues. The CDR3 sequence is CASSLGRAGGFQETQYF. As DNA, the CDR3 is TGTGCCAGCAGCTTAGGGAGAGCGGGAGGCTTCCAAGAGACCCAGTACTTC.

This clonotype appeared many times. The rearrangement uses TRBV20-1 and TRBJ2-1; tentative D call: TRBD1 (6 bases). The CDR3 consists of 14 residues. CDR1 and CDR2 from the germline V gene are DFQATT and SNEGSKA (reference sequence). V gave up 5 bases and J gave up 3 bases, with 14 bases separating them. The CDR3 region is CSAYNRAFYNEQFF. The CDR3 coding sequence is TGCAGTGCTTATAACAGGGCATTCTACAATGAGCAGTTCTTC.

In this sample, this clonotype turned up many times. The rearrangement links TRBV11-2 to TRBJ1-4; TRBD1 agrees at 7 bases. The V gene end was trimmed by 5 bases and the J gene end by 6 bases; junction bases not matched to a gene: 12. The CDR3 is 16 residues long. CDR1 is SGHAT and CDR2 is FQNNGV in the germline V gene. CDR3 bases: TGTGCCAGCAGCCATGGGGACAGACCAAACTATGAAAAACTGTTTTTT. Encoded protein: CASSHGDRPNYEKLFF.

The V gene is TRBV2, the J gene TRBJ2-1, with 7 bases identical to TRBD2. V lost 0 bases and J lost 7; bases outside the gene matches: 6. The CDR3 runs 15 residues. In germline, CDR1 is SNHLY, CDR2 FYNNEI. CDR3 residues: CASSEARGTQNEQFF. DNA of the CDR3: TGTGCCAGCAGTGAAGCGCGGGGGACGCAGAATGAGCAGTTCTTC.

In its sample, this clonotype was seen a few times. A junction end diverges from the germline sequence, so it may reflect a read error. V and J are TRBV12-3 or TRBV12-4 and TRBJ2-5, with D possibly matching TRBD2 (6 bases). This CDR3 has 19 residues. This CDR3 reads CASSLGKGVTSRYQETQYF. The DNA for the CDR3 is TGTGCCAGCAGCTTAGGTAAAGGGGTTACTAGCCGCTACCAAGAGACCCAGTACTTC.

The chain employs TRBV12-3 or TRBV12-4 and TRBJ2-1; a weak D match, TRBD2 (6 bases). V lost 5 bases, J lost 3 bases, and 14 bases lay in between. The CDR3 is 15 amino acids. This CDR3 is CASSPISGVYNEQFF. As DNA, the CDR3 is TGTGCCAGCAGTCCCATTAGCGGAGTCTACAATGAGCAGTTCTTC.

Relative to its sample, this clonotype is medium-sized. The V and J genes are TRBV27 and TRBJ2-1; D gene unclear. The CDR3 is 15 residues long. Germline loops: CDR1 MNHEY, CDR2 SMNVEV (reference sequence). V lost 0 bases, J lost 4 bases, and 10 bases lay in between. The CDR3 region is CASSLSAIPYNEQFF. As DNA, the CDR3 is TGTGCCAGCAGTTTATCCGCCATCCCGTACAATGAGCAGTTCTTC.

This clonotype was counted ten times or more. The chain is built from TRBV2 and TRBJ2-3; D gene ambiguous. This CDR3 is built from 15 residues. V lost 2 bases and J lost 0, with 9 bases in between. CDR1 is SNHLY, CDR2 FYNNEI, per germline. Written as DNA, the CDR3 is TGTGCCAGCAGTGAATTAACAGCCAGCACAGATACGCAGTATTTT. Translation gives CASSELTASTDTQYF.

The rearrangement uses TRBV3-1 and TRBJ2-1; D gene ambiguous. The germline V and J ends were trimmed by 1 base and 7 bases, with 8 bases remaining between them. Germline CDR1 is LGHDT and CDR2 is YNNKEL (reference sequence). The CDR3 runs to 13 residues. CDR3 coding DNA: TGTGCCAGCAGCCAAGCGTTCACAAATGAGCAGTTCTTC. Encoded protein: CASSQAFTNEQFF.

This clonotype has a count of ten or more. The chain recombines TRBV25-1 with TRBJ1-5; D call uncertain. V gave up 4 bases and J gave up 3 bases, with 7 bases separating them. Germline lookup yields CDR1 MGHDK and CDR2 SYGVNS. This CDR3 is built from 13 residues. CDR3 sequence (DNA): TGTGCCAGCAGTGGGGCCGACAATCAGCCCCAGCATTTT. Protein sequence: CASSGADNQPQHF. Together with reference TRBV25-1 and TRBJ1-5, the CDR3 gives the full variable domain: EADIYQTPRYLVIGTGKKITLECSQTMGHDKMYWYQQDPGMELHLIHYSYGVNSTEKGDLSSESTVSRIRTEHFPLTLESARPSHTSQYLCASSGADNQPQHFGDGTRLSIL.

The gene calls are TRBV12-3 or TRBV12-4 and TRBJ2-3; 10 nucleotides align to TRBD2. The CDR3 loop spans 15 amino acids. J lost 0 bases, V lost 6 bases, and 3 bases had no gene match. CDR3 amino acids: CASSRTSGSTDTQYF. The CDR3 coding sequence is TGTGCCAGCAGCCGGACTAGCGGTAGCACAGATACGCAGTATTTT.

The J gene is TRBJ2-1, the V gene TRBV30; 7 bases fit TRBD2. Germline CDR1 GTSNPN, CDR2 SVGIG (reference sequence). CDR3 length: 14 amino acids. J gave up 0 bases and V 7 bases, and 6 bases lay outside the gene matches. CDR3 DNA sequence: TGTGCCTTCCATGGCGGGAGCTCCTACAATGAGCAGTTCTTC. Translated, it gives CAFHGGSSYNEQFF.